The rows below give T cell receptor beta chains drawn from one sample of a study of shared clonotypes between healthy human individuals. Repertoires were generated with immunoSEQ multiplex PCR, while TCRdb's copy carries only in-frame clones and drops some. The data contain over a million clones, 78% of them singletons. The sequencing input was memory CD4+ T cells from PBMCs. Receptor source: a young man in good health. Some clones in this sample may be carry-over from other donors' samples. CDR3s include the opening cysteine and the closing phenylalanine or tryptophan. Each record gives: V gene, clone size, CDR3 protein. Expanded clones get a size class; other rows say once, few or many, or leave the size out.

>TRBV5-1|.
CASSPDGGRKLFF
>TRBV27|few
CASSPKEGGPYEQYF
>TRBV5-4|.
CASSSITPGSQETQYF
>TRBV11-2|.
CASSLVLGSGANVLTF
>TRBV7-8|once
CASGSRLTQYF
>TRBV18|.
CASSLPGQRRNTIYF
>TRBV5-4|.
CASSLGRNTIYF
>TRBV19|.
CASSIRGLTGNTIYF
>TRBV29-1|.
CSVELSGRAYEQYF
>TRBV5-1|.
CASSLTGYIGVQETQYF
>TRBV19|.
CASSIGGQGQDEQYF
>TRBV29-1|few
CSVDRGTNTEAFF
>TRBV6-1|few
CASSERTEWISNQPQHF
>TRBV30|.
CAWSADNNYGYTF